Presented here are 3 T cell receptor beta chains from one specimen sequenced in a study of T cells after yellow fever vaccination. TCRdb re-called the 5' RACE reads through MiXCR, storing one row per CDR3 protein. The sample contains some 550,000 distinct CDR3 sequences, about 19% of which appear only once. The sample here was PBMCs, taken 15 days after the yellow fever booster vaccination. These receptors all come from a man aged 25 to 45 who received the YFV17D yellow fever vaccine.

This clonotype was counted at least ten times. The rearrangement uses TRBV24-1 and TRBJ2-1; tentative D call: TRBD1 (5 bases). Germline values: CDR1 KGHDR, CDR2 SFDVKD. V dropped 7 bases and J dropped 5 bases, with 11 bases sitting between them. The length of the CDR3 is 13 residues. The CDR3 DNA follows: TGTGCCACCAGGGCAGGGATAGACAATGAGCAGTTCTTC. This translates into CATRAGIDNEQFF.

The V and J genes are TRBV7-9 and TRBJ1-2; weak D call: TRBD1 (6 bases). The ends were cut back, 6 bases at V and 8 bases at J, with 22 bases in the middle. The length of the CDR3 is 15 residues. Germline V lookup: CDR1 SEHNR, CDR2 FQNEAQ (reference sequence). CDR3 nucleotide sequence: TGTGCCAGCAGACCTGGGGACAACGCGCAAGGCGGCTACACCTTC. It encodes CASRPGDNAQGGYTF.

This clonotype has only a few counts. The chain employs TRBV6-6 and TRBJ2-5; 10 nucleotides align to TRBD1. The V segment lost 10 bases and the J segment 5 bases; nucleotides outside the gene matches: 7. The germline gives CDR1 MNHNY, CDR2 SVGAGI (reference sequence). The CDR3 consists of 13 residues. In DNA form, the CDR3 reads TGTGCCATACGACAGGGGGCAGGGGAGACCCAGTACTTC. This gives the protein CAIRQGAGETQYF.